This T cell receptor beta chain was retrieved from a study of cytomegalovirus exposure and HLA in healthy donors. Study observations and caveats: The study listed under 200 cytomegalovirus-associated TCR beta chains. TCR sequences were mostly rare, though some public TCRs occurred in many donors.

The CDR3 has 14 residues. Germline-derived CDR1 and CDR2 are MNHEY and SVGAGI. The ends were cut back, 6 bases at V and 2 bases at J, with 13 bases in the middle. Generated by immunoSEQ multiplex PCR, the TCRdb table keeps only in-frame clones and is missing some. The sample includes over 85,000 clones, about 95% of them seen just once. As regards this clone: The antigen remains unidentified.

The chain has TRBV6-5 and TRBJ1-1; TRBD1 might be the D (5 bases). Sample: PBMCs. The sequence derives from a woman younger than 30 in good health and CMV-seronegative. CDR3 residues: CASSTDGGNTEAFF. CDR3 sequence (DNA): TGTGCCAGCAGCACCGACGGGGGAAACACTGAAGCTTTCTTT.